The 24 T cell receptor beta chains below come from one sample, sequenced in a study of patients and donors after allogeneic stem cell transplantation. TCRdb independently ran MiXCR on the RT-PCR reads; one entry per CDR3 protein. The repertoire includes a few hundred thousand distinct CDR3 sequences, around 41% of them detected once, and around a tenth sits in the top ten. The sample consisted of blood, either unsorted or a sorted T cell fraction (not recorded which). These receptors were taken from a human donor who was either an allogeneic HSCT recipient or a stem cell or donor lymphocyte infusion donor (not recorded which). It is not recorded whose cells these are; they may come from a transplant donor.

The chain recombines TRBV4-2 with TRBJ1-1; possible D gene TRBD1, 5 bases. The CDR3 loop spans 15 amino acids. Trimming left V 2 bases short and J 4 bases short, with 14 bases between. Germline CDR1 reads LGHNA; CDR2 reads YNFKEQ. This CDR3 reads CASSQIPGRSTEAFF. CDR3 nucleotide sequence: TGTGCCAGCAGCCAAATTCCAGGGCGGAGCACTGAAGCTTTCTTT.

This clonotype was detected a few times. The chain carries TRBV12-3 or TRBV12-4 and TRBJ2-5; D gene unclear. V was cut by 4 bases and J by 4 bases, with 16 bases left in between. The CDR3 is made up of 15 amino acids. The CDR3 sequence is CASSYRPPPPETQYF. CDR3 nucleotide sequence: TGTGCCAGCAGTTACCGGCCCCCACCCCCAGAGACCCAGTACTTC.

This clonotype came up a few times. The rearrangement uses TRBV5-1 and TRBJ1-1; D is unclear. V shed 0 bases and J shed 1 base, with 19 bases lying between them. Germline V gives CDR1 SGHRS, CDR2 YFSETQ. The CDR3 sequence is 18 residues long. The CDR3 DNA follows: TGCGCCAGCAGCTTGGGCGTGGGAGGGCCTCCACCGAACACTGAAGCTTTCTTT. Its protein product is CASSLGVGGPPPNTEAFF.

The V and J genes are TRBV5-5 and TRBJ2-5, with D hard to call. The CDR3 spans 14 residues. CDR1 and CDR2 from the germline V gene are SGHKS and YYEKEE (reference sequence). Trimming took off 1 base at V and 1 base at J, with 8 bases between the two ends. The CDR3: CASSLSTAQETQYF. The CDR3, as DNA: TGTGCCAGCAGCTTGTCCACAGCCCAAGAGACCCAGTACTTC.

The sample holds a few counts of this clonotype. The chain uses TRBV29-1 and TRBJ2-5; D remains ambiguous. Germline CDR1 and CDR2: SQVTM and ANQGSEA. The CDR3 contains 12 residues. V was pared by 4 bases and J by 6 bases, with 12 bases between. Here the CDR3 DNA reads TGCAGCGTTGGCAATCTCGGGCAGACCCAGTACTTC. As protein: CSVGNLGQTQYF.

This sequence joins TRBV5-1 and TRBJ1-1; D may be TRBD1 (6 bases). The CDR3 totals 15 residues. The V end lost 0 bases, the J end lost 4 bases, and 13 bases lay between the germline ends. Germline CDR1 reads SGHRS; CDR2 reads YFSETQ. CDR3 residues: CASSLGSQGFTEAFF. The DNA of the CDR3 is TGCGCCAGCAGCTTGGGATCGCAGGGGTTCACTGAAGCTTTCTTT. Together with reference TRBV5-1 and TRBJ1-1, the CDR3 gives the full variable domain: KAGVTQTPRYLIKTRGQQVTLSCSPISGHRSVSWYQQTPGQGLQFLFEYFSETQRNKGNFPGRFSGRQFSNSRSEMNVSTLELGDSALYLCASSLGSQGFTEAFFGQGTRLTVV.

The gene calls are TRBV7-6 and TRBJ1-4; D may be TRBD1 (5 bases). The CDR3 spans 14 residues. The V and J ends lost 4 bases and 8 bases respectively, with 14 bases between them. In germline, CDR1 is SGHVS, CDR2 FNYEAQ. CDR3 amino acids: CASSSTVMVEKLFF. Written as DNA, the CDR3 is TGTGCCAGCAGCTCGACAGTAATGGTGGAAAAACTGTTTTTT.

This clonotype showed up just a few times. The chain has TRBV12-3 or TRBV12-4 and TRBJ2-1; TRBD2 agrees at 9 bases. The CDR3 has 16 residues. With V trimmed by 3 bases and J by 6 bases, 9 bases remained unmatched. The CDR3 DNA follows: TGTGCCAGCAGTTTGATGATAGCGGGGGTGCGCAATGAGCAGTTCTTC. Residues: CASSLMIAGVRNEQFF.

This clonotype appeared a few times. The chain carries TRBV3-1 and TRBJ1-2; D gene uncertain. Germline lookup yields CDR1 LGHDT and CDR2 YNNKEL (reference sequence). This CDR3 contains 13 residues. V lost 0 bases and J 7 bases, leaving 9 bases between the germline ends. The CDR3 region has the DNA TGTGCCAGCAGCCAAGATTGGGTGGGTGGCTACACCTTC. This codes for CASSQDWVGGYTF. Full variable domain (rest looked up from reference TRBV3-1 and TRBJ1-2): DTAVSQTPKYLVTQMGNDKSIKCEQNLGHDTMYWYKQDSKKFLKIMFSYNNKELIINETVPNRFSPKSPDKAHLNLHINSLELGDSAVYFCASSQDWVGGYTFGSGTRLTVV.

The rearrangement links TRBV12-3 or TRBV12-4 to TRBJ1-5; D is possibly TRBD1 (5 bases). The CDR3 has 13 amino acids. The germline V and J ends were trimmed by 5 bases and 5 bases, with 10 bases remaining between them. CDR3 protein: CASSNQGDQPQHF. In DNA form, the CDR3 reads TGTGCCAGCAGTAACCAGGGAGATCAGCCCCAGCATTTT.

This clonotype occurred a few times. CDR3 in DNA: TGTGCCAGCAGCCAACTACGGGACAGGGGGAACACTGAAGCTTTCTTT. Protein product: CASSQLRDRGNTEAFF. The rearrangement joins TRBV7-2 to TRBJ1-1; the match to TRBD1 covers 10 bases. CDR3 length equals 16 residues. Germline V CDR1 and CDR2: SGHTA, FQGNSA. With 5 bases clipped from V and 1 base from J, the junction kept 7 bases outside the gene matches.

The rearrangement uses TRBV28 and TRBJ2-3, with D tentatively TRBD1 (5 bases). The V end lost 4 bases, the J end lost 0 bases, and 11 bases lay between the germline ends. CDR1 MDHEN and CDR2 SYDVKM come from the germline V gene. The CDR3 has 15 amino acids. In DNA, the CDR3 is TGTGCCAGCAGTTCCGGACACGATAGCACAGATACGCAGTATTTT. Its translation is CASSSGHDSTDTQYF.

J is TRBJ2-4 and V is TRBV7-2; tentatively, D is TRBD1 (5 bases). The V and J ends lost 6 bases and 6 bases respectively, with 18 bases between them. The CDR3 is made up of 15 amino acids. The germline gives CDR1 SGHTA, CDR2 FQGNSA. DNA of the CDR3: TGTGCCAGCAGTCTAGGGCAGGGTAACATAAACATTCAGTACTTC. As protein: CASSLGQGNINIQYF.

CDR3 residues: CATSDPTAGQAFF. DNA for the CDR3: TGTGCCACCAGTGACCCTACGGCAGGACAAGCTTTCTTT. This chain uses TRBV24-1 with TRBJ1-1, with D uncertain. The CDR3 sequence is 13 residues long. Trimming pared 4 bases from V and 9 bases from J, leaving 14 bases between. Germline CDR1 is KGHDR and CDR2 is SFDVKD.

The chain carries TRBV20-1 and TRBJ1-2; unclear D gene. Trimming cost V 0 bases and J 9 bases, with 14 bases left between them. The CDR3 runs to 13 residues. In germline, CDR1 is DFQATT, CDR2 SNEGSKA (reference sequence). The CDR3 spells CSARDQAGQSYTF. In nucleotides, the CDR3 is TGCAGTGCTAGAGATCAGGCAGGTCAAAGCTACACCTTC.

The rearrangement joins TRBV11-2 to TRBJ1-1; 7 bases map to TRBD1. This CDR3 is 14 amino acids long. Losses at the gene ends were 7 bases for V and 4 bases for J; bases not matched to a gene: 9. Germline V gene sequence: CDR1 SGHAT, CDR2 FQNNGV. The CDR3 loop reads CASTTQGPGTEAFF. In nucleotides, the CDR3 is TGTGCCAGCACCACACAGGGGCCCGGCACTGAAGCTTTCTTT. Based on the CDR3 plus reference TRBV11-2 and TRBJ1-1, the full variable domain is EAGVAQSPRYKIIEKRQSVAFWCNPISGHATLYWYQQILGQGPKLLIQFQNNGVVDDSQLPKDRFSAERLKGVDSTLKIQPAKLEDSAVYLCASTTQGPGTEAFFGQGTRLTVV.

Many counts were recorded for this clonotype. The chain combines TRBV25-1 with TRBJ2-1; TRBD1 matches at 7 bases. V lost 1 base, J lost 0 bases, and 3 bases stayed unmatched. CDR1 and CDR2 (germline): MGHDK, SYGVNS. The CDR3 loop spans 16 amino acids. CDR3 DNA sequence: TGTGCCAGCAGTGAATCGACAGGGAGCTCCTACAATGAGCAGTTCTTC. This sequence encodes CASSESTGSSYNEQFF. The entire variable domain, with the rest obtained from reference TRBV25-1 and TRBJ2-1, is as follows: EADIYQTPRYLVIGTGKKITLECSQTMGHDKMYWYQQDPGMELHLIHYSYGVNSTEKGDLSSESTVSRIRTEHFPLTLESARPSHTSQYLCASSESTGSSYNEQFFGPGTRLTVL.

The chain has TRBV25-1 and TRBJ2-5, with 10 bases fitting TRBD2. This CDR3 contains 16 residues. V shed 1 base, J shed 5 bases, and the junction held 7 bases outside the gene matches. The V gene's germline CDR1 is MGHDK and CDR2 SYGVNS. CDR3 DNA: TGTGCCAGCAGTGAATTTGAGCGGGGGGGCAGTGAGACCCAGTACTTC. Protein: CASSEFERGGSETQYF.

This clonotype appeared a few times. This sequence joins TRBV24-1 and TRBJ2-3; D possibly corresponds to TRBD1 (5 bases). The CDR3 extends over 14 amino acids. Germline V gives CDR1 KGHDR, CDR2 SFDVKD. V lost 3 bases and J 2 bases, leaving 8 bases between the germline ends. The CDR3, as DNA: TGTGCCACCAGTGATCCCAGGGTCACAGATACGCAGTATTTT. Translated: CATSDPRVTDTQYF.

For the CDR3, the DNA is TGTGCCAGCAGTCGTGACAGCGACAACACTGAAGCTTTCTTT. The encoded protein is CASSRDSDNTEAFF. The J gene is TRBJ1-1, the V gene TRBV6-5; possible D gene TRBD1, 5 bases. V was shortened by 5 bases and J by 2 bases, with 12 bases between the two germline ends. The CDR3 has 14 residues. Germline V CDR1 and CDR2: MNHEY, SVGAGI.

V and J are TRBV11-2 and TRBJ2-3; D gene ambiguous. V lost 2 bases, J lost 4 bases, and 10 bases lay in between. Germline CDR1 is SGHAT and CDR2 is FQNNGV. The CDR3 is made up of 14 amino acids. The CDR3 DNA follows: TGTGCCAGCAGCTTACGGCAGGTCCCAGATACGCAGTATTTT. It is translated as CASSLRQVPDTQYF.

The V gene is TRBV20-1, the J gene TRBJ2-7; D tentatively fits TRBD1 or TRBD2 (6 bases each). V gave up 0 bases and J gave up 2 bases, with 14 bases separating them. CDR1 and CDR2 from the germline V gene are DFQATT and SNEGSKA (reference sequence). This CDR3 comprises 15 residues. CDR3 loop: CSARDFSGGPYEQYF. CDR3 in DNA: TGCAGTGCTAGAGATTTCTCCGGGGGCCCCTACGAGCAGTACTTC.

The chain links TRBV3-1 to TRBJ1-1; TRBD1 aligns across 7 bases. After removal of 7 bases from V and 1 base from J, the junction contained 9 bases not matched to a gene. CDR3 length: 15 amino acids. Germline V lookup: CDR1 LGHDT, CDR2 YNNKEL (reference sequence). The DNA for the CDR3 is TGTGCCAGCAACTTCCACAGGGACAGGAACACTGAAGCTTTCTTT. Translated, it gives CASNFHRDRNTEAFF.

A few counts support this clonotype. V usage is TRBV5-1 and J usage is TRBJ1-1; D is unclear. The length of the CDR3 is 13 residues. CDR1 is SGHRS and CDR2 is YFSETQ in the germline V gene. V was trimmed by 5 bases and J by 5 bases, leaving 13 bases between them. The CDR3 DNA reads TGCGCCAGCAGTCCCGGTCGGAGAACTGAAGCTTTCTTT. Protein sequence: CASSPGRRTEAFF.